This T cell receptor (beta chain) appears in the sequencing data of a study of post-analysis software for immune sequencing data. Overall study context: Multiple sclerosis in the patients followed relapsing-remitting, secondary progressive and progressive-relapsing courses.

This clonotype was recorded a few times. What it binds is not known. The library was made from cDNA and included unique molecular identifiers. Between roughly 1 and 10 million T cells gave rise to 500,000 to 650,000 cDNA molecules. MiXCR was run by TCRdb on the PCR reads, yielding one entry per CDR3 protein. This sample carries around 440,000 distinct CDR3 sequences, under 55% of them seen once, and the ten largest clones take over 10%. Study-level results: Controls showed lower frequencies than patients for 5 or 6 TRBV segments, and TRBV5-6, TRBV5-1 and TRBV20-1 were among these. Versus controls, multiple sclerosis patients showed significantly lower diversity (normalized Chao1).

Per the germline V gene, CDR1 is LNHNV and CDR2 is YYDKDF (reference sequence). CDR3 size: 17 residues. V dropped 3 bases and J dropped 6; count of bases not matched to a gene: 8. Source material: blood. The J gene is TRBJ2-2, the V gene TRBV15; 12 bases line up with TRBD2. This receptor was taken from a girl aged 10-17 years with multiple sclerosis. The CDR3 reads CATSSRLAGGPSGELFF. The CDR3, as DNA: TGTGCCACCAGCAGCCGGCTAGCGGGAGGGCCCTCCGGGGAGCTGTTTTTT.